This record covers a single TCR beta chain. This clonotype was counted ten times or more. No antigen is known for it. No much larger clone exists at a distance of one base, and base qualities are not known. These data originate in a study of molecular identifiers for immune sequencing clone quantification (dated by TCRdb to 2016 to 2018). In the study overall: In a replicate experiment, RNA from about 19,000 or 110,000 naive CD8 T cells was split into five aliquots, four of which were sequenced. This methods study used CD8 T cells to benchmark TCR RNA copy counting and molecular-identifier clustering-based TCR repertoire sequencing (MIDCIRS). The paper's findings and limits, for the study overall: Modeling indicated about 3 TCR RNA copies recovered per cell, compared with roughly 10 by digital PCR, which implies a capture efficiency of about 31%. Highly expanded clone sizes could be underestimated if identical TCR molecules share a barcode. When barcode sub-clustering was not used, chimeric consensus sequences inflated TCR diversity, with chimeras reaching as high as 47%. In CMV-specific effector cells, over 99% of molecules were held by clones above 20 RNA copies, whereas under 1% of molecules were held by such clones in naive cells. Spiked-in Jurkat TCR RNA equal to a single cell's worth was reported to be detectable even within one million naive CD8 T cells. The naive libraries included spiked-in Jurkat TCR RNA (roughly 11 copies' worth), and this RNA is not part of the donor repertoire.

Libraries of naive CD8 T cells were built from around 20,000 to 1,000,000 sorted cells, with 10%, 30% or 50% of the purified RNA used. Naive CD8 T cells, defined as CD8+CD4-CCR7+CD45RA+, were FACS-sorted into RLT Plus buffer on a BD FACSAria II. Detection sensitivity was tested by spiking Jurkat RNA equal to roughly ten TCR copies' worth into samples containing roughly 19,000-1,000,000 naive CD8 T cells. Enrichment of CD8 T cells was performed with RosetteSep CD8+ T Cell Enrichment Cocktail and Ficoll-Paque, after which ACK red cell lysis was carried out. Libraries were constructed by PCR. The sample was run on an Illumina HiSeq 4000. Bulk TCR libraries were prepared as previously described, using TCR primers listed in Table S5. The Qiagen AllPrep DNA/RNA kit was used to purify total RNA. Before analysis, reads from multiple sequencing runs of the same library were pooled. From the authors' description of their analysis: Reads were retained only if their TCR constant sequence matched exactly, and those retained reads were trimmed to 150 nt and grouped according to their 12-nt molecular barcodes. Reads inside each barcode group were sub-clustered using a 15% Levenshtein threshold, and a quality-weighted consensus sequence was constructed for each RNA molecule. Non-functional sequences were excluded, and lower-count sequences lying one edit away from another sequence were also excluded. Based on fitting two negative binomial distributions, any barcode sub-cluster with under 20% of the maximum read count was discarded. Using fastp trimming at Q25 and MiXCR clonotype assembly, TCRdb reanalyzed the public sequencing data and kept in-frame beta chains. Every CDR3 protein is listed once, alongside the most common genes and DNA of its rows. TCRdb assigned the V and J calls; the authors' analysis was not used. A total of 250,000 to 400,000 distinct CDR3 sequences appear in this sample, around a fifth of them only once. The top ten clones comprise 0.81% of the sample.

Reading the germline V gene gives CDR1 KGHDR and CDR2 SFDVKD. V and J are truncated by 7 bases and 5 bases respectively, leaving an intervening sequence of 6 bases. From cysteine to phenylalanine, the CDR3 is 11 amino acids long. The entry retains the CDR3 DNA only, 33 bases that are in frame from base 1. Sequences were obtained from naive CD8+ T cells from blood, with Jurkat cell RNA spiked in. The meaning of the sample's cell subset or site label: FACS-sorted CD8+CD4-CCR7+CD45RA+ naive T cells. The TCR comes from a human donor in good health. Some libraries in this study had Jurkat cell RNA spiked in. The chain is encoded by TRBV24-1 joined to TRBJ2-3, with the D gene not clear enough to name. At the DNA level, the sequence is TGTGCCACCAGGGAGCAAGATACGCAGTATTTT. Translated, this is CATREQDTQYF.